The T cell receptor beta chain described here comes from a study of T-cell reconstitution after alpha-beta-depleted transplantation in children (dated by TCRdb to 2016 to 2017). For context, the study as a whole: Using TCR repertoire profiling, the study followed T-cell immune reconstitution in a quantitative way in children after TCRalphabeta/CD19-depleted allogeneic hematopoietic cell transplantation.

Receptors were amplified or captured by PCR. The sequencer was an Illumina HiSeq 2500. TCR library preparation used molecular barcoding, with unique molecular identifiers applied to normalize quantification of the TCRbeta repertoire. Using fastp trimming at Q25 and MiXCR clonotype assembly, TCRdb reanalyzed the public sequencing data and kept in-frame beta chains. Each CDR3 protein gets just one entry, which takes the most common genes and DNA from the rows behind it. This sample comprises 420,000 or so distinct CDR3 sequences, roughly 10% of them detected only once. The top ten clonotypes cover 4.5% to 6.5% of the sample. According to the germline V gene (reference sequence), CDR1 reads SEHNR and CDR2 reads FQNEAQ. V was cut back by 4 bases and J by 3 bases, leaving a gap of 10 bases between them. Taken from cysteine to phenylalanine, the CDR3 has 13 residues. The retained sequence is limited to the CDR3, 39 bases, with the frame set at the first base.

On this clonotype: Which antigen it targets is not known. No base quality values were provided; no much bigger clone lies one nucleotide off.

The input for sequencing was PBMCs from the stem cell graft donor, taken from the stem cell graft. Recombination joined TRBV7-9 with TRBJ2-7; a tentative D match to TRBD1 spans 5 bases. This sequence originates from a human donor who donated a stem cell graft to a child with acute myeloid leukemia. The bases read TGTGCCAGCAGCTCAAAAGGGGACTACGAGCAGTACTTC. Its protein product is CASSSKGDYEQYF.